Shown below are 5 T cell receptor beta chains from a single sample sequenced in a study of T cell repertoires in cytomegalovirus infection. TCRdb reprocessed the reads with MiXCR, giving one entry per CDR3 protein. The repertoire holds about 180,000 distinct CDR3 sequences, with around an eighth as singletons. The sample was PBMCs. These receptors were collected from a human donor in good health (CMV status not recorded). Some clones in this sample may be carry-over from other donors' samples.

The CDR3 nucleotides read TGCAGTGCTAGAGATAGGGGCGGGAGCACCTACAATGAGCAGTTCTTC. As protein: CSARDRGGSTYNEQFF. The gene calls are TRBV20-1 and TRBJ2-1, with TRBD2 identical over 7 bases. Germline V gene data show CDR1 as DFQATT and CDR2 as SNEGSKA (reference sequence). CDR3 length: 16 amino acids. The J segment lost 2 bases and the V segment lost 0 bases, leaving 7 bases of the junction unmatched.

In its sample, this clonotype was seen many times. The chain links TRBV28 to TRBJ1-4; no clear D. The CDR3 is 14 amino acids. Germline V lookup: CDR1 MDHEN, CDR2 SYDVKM. V lost 3 bases and J lost 3, with 8 bases in between. CDR3 bases: TGTGCCAGCAGTTTGTACAGTCCTAATGAAAAACTGTTTTTT. Its translation is CASSLYSPNEKLFF.

This clonotype was counted at least ten times. V gene TRBV7-2 combines with J gene TRBJ2-3; weak D call: TRBD1 (5 bases). V was trimmed by 1 base and J by 8 bases, leaving 10 bases between them. Germline V gives CDR1 SGHTA, CDR2 FQGNSA. This CDR3 has 13 residues. The CDR3, as DNA: TGTGCCAGCAGCTTAGAGGGGAAGAGTACGCAGTATTTT. Its protein is CASSLEGKSTQYF. Together with reference TRBV7-2 and TRBJ2-3, the CDR3 gives the full variable domain: GAGVSQSPSNKVTEKGKDVELRCDPISGHTALYWYRQSLGQGLEFLIYFQGNSAPDKSGLPSDRFSAERTGGSVSTLTIQRTQQEDSAVYLCASSLEGKSTQYFGPGTRLTVL.

Only a few counts were recorded for this clonotype. The chain has TRBV28 and TRBJ1-1; no reliable D call. Germline V gene sequence: CDR1 MDHEN, CDR2 SYDVKM. The CDR3 has 15 residues. V lost 10 bases, J lost 5 bases, and 23 bases lay in between. The CDR3 region is CATLNPTSDFTEAFF. CDR3 DNA: TGTGCCACCCTAAATCCCACGTCAGATTTTACTGAAGCTTTCTTT.

This clonotype was detected many times. This chain links TRBV24-1 with TRBJ1-5; no definite D call. The CDR3 is 15 amino acids. Germline assignment: CDR1 KGHDR and CDR2 SFDVKD. The V and J ends lost 3 bases and 2 bases respectively, with 10 bases between them. The CDR3 sequence: CATSDPGGGNQPQHF. The CDR3 bases are TGTGCCACCAGTGATCCCGGAGGAGGCAATCAGCCCCAGCATTTT.